A selection of T cell receptor beta chains follows, all from one sample in a study of CD8+CD57+ T cells in acquired aplastic anemia. TCRdb reanalysed the reads using MiXCR and keeps one entry per CDR3 protein. The sample lists about 160,000 distinct CDR3 sequences, around 48% occurring once. Sequencing used sorted CD4+, CD8+, or CD8+CD57+ T cells (not recorded which) from PBMCs. The receptors derive from a human donor with aplastic anemia. The CDR3 runs from the conserved cysteine through the conserved F or W. D genes are given only for firm matches. Expanded clones get a size class; other rows say once, few or many, or leave the size out.

cdr3_nt cdr3_aa v_call d_call clone_size j_call
TGTGCCATCAGTGTGGTGGGAGGAGAGGTTGAGCAGTTCTTC CAISVVGGEVEQFF TRBV10-3 . few TRBJ2-1
TGTGCCAGCAGCTTAAAAGTTCGTCTGACCTCTGAAGCTTTCTTT CASSLKVRLTSEAFF TRBV13 . many TRBJ1-1
TGTGCCAGCAGTTTCGTTACCGGGACTAGCGGGGTTGGGTACTTC CASSFVTGTSGVGYF TRBV28 TRBD2 few TRBJ2-5
TGTGCCAGTAGTGTGGACAGGGATCAGCCCCAGCATTTT CASSVDRDQPQHF TRBV19 TRBD1 few TRBJ1-5
TGTGCCAGCAGCTTAGCGTCGGCAGCACAAGAGACCCAGTACTTC CASSLASAAQETQYF TRBV7-7 . few TRBJ2-5
TGCAGCGTGGAATGGGACCCGGGGCAGCCCCAGCATTTT CSVEWDPGQPQHF TRBV29-1 . few TRBJ1-5
TGTGCCAGTAGCGATACAGGGGTTCCTGGCTACACCTTC CASSDTGVPGYTF TRBV19 TRBD1 . TRBJ1-2
TGTGCCAGCAGCGCCGGTGAGGGCGCAACTAATGAAAAACTGTTTTTT CASSAGEGATNEKLFF TRBV4-2 . many TRBJ1-4
TGTGCCAGCAGCTTACCCGGGACAGAAACATACGAGCAGTACTTC CASSLPGTETYEQYF TRBV7-9 TRBD1 . TRBJ2-7
TGCAGTGCTAGGGCAGGGGGGATTTTGTATAGCTACACCTTC CSARAGGILYSYTF TRBV20-1 TRBD1 many TRBJ1-2
TGCAGTGCCAGCAGTGGGACGGATAACAATGAGCAGTTCTTC CSASSGTDNNEQFF TRBV20-1 . . TRBJ2-1
TGTGCCAGCAGCTTTGGTGGACAGGGAGCCTATGGCTACACCTTC CASSFGGQGAYGYTF TRBV5-8 TRBD1 . TRBJ1-2
TGTGCCAGCAGTTTCGGGACAGGGGGGACCTACGAGCAGTACTTC CASSFGTGGTYEQYF TRBV12-3/TRBV12-4 TRBD1 many TRBJ2-7
TGTGCCAGCATACTTCCAGATACGCAGTATTTT CASILPDTQYF TRBV6-4 . . TRBJ2-3
TGCAGTGCAGGGAGGGGGGATCACTGGGCCTACACCTTC CSAGRGDHWAYTF TRBV20-1 . . TRBJ1-2
TGTGCCAGCAGCGACCGAAGGGATGGCTACACCTTC CASSDRRDGYTF TRBV9 . . TRBJ1-2
TGTGCCATCAGTGAGTCGATGGGGAATTCACCCCTCCACTTT CAISESMGNSPLHF TRBV10-3 . . TRBJ1-6
TGTGCCAGCAGCTTTTTTGAGTCCACAGGGGGGAGAAAAACTGAAGCTTTCTTT CASSFFESTGGRKTEAFF TRBV9 TRBD1 . TRBJ1-1
TGTGCCAGCAGCCAAGATGAGGGCCACTCCTACAATGAGCAGTTCTTC CASSQDEGHSYNEQFF TRBV3-1 . few TRBJ2-1
TGTGCCAGTAGTAGACAGACAACTAATGAAAAACTGTTTTTT CASSRQTTNEKLFF TRBV19 . few TRBJ1-4
TGTGCCAGCAGTGAAAGGCCCTACAATGAGCAGTTCTTC CASSERPYNEQFF TRBV2 . many TRBJ2-1
TGCAGTGCTAGTGATAGGGTAAATTCACCCCTCCACTTT CSASDRVNSPLHF TRBV20-1 . . TRBJ1-6
TGTGCCATCAGTGAGTGGGACAGGGGGCGCAGCTCGAAGACCCAGTACTTC CAISEWDRGRSSKTQYF TRBV10-3 TRBD1 . TRBJ2-5
TGCGCCAGCAGCCCCTTCGCTAGCGGGGGCCATCTCTTC CASSPFASGGHLF TRBV5-1 TRBD2 . TRBJ2-7
TGTGCCGGCAGGACCTCATCGAGGGCTGGGGCCAACGTCCTGACTTTC CAGRTSSRAGANVLTF TRBV11-2 . . TRBJ2-6
TGTGCCAGCAGCCCACCCGGTTGGGCAGGGAGAGCTAACACCATATATTTT CASSPPGWAGRANTIYF TRBV7-9 . . TRBJ1-3
TGCAGTGCTAGGGGAGGGGCGGCTAACAATCAGCCCCAGCATTTT CSARGGAANNQPQHF TRBV20-1 . . TRBJ1-5
TGTGCCAGCAAACCGGGACAGTACAATGAGCAGTTCTTC CASKPGQYNEQFF TRBV10-3 TRBD1 few TRBJ2-1
TGCAGTGCTAGAGACGACGGACAGGGCATCTACGAGCAGTACTTC CSARDDGQGIYEQYF TRBV20-1 TRBD1 many TRBJ2-7
TGTGCCAGTAGTCAGACTAGCGGGATTAGCTCTGGGGCCAACGTCCTGACTTTC CASSQTSGISSGANVLTF TRBV19 TRBD2 . TRBJ2-6
TGTGCCAGCAGTTTATCGTTAGGCGTTCGGTACACTGAAGCTTTCTTT CASSLSLGVRYTEAFF TRBV27 . few TRBJ1-1
TGTGCCAGCAACCCTACAGGGGGGGATTATGGCTACACCTTC CASNPTGGDYGYTF TRBV5-8 TRBD1 many TRBJ1-2
TGTGCCACCCGAGGGAGCAATCAGCCCCAGCATTTT CATRGSNQPQHF TRBV24-1 . . TRBJ1-5
TGTGCCAGCAGCGTAGGGACAGCTCAAGAGACCCAGTACTTC CASSVGTAQETQYF TRBV9 . many TRBJ2-5
TGTGCCAGCATACAGGGAGCTAACTATGGCTACACCTTC CASIQGANYGYTF TRBV7-9 . . TRBJ1-2
TGCAGCGTTGAGGAACGGGAGGGCACGAATGAGCAGTTCTTC CSVEEREGTNEQFF TRBV29-1 TRBD2 . TRBJ2-1